This is a list of T cell receptor beta chains from one sample in a study of T-cell reconstitution after alpha-beta-depleted transplantation in children. TCRdb itself ran the PCR reads through MiXCR, one entry per CDR3 protein. The repertoire has 500,000 to 600,000 distinct CDR3 sequences, more than 20% of them found once; the top ten carry 30% to 45%. Here the sequenced sample was PBMCs, taken before TCRalphabeta/CD19-depleted stem cell transplant. The receptors were gathered from a boy in the first two years of life with Wiskott-Aldrich syndrome, due to receive a stem cell transplant. The CDR3 runs from the conserved cysteine through the conserved F or W. The order of the fields is V gene, CDR3 protein.

TRBV7-8 | CASSQTGYEQFF
TRBV5-1 | CASSLGVLAGFTDTQYF
TRBV20-1 | CSARDRRTGGVYGYTF
TRBV7-9 | CASSFPGNNSPLHF
TRBV5-1 | CASSLRAAIAYNEQFF
TRBV5-1 | CASSSLAGVNNEQFF
TRBV20-1 | CSASFLRGDPSTDTQYF
TRBV5-1 | CASSLVGTGNTEAFF
TRBV28 | CASSLTKTLQETQYF
TRBV27 | CASSLTPPRGIDSPLHF
TRBV5-1 | CASSLDAGLAGVNEQFF
TRBV12-3/TRBV12-4 | CASYLAGGLAGGPSYNEQFF
TRBV4-2 | CASSQAGDNQPQHF
TRBV11-2 | CASSLSPGNSPLHF
TRBV25-1 | CASGDRGITGELFF
TRBV12-3/TRBV12-4 | CASSLGLGGSYEQYF
TRBV5-1 | CASSLAGRVNTGELFF
TRBV12-3/TRBV12-4 | CASSQGLAEQFF
TRBV27 | CASSRTESGANVLTF
TRBV7-2 | CASSLKNIQYF
TRBV6-1 | CASRAAGGRVYEQYF
TRBV3-1 | CASSKGLRLARQETQYF
TRBV7-3 | CASSPSLDRDTGELFF
TRBV5-1 | CASSSGQRGYGYTF
TRBV6-5 | CASSSTRGAGEVNQPQHF
TRBV4-1 | CASSQGYGRTYNEQFF
TRBV24-1 | CATSDALAGVHEQFF
TRBV15 | CATSRVRLASGQETQYF
TRBV3-1 | CASSQVLPGRRTYEQYF
TRBV10-3 | CAISKQPGQGAHNEQFF
TRBV12-3/TRBV12-4 | CASSPLRQETQYF
TRBV27 | CASSPPVKWGGWETQYF
TRBV5-1 | CASSNGADTEAFF
TRBV29-1 | CSAGRSTGELFF
TRBV2 | CASRKRQRSFTDTQYF
TRBV10-2 | CASSEQRGPYAQYF
TRBV27 | CASSSGTSGRRETQYF
TRBV5-1 | CASSDPGQGYEQYF
TRBV7-9 | CASGQGFTGELFF
TRBV7-7 | CASSLDTGAGETQYF
TRBV5-1 | CASSLHREAGANVLTF
TRBV21-1 | CASSKRCTRTDTQYF
TRBV7-2 | CASSLDVGSGELFF
TRBV15 | CATSRDPTGDYNEQFF
TRBV28 | CASSLGATVGGYTF
TRBV29-1 | CSVSAQGYEQYF
TRBV10-3 | CATHRTSGINEQFF
TRBV20-1 | CSARASGRATDTQYF
TRBV18 | CASSPPGLSGANVLTF
TRBV5-1 | CASVGLAGTGELFF
TRBV7-9 | CASSLGFWLVGHNEQFF
TRBV28 | CASSTFSYEQYF
TRBV5-1 | CASRLAALYNEQFF
TRBV20-1 | CSTRESTDTQYF
TRBV28 | CASRLYRNSWEYQPQHF
TRBV29-1 | CSVAREKNIQYF
TRBV30 | CAWSGAHQGQPQHF
TRBV27 | CASSFRGAPGDTQYF